The text below deals with one T cell receptor beta chain. This sample is drawn from a study of cytomegalovirus exposure and HLA in healthy donors. The PCR contained 60 Vbeta and 13 Jbeta primers. Method: immunoSEQ multiplex PCR; TCRdb's copy keeps in-frame clones and lacks some. The sample table sets out more than 65,000 clones. Healthy bone marrow donors made up the cohort. Germline V lookup: CDR1 SGHRS, CDR2 YFSETQ. V was clipped by 2 bases and J by 2 bases; unmatched bases: 4. The CDR3 consists of 15 residues. This sequence was found in a man between 40 and 49 years old in good health and CMV-seronegative. Sequencing input: PBMCs. The chain links TRBV5-1 to TRBJ2-7; 10 bases align to TRBD2. CDR3 protein: CASSFPSGGPYEQYF. The CDR3 bases are TGCGCCAGCAGCTTCCCTAGCGGGGGACCCTACGAGCAGTACTTC.